The sequence of this T cell receptor (beta chain) was determined in a study of cytomegalovirus exposure and HLA in healthy donors. Whole-study findings and limits: Relative to equally common others, HLA-associated TCR beta chains showed greater clonal expansion in a later analysis. A missense variant in DCLRE1C was later tied to TCR beta V- and J-gene trimming. CMV serostatus stood as the only immune exposure information on hand. Researchers counted around 180 TCR beta chains as cytomegalovirus-associated.

Comment on this clone: Its target is unknown.

V was shortened by 4 bases and J by 2 bases, with 10 bases between the two germline ends. The CDR3 totals 13 residues. CDR1 and CDR2 (germline): GTSNPN, SVGIG (reference sequence). The PCR used 60 Vbeta and 13 Jbeta primers. Produced via immunoSEQ multiplex PCR; TCRdb's table is partial and in-frame only. This table holds fewer than 250,000 clones, over 75% found once. The receptor's source is a man aged 18 to 30 in good health and CMV-seronegative. V is TRBV30 and J is TRBJ2-3, with D possibly matching TRBD1 (6 bases). Sequenced material: PBMCs. The CDR3 nucleotides are TGTGCCTGGATTGGACAGAACACAGATACGCAGTATTTT. This translates into CAWIGQNTDTQYF.